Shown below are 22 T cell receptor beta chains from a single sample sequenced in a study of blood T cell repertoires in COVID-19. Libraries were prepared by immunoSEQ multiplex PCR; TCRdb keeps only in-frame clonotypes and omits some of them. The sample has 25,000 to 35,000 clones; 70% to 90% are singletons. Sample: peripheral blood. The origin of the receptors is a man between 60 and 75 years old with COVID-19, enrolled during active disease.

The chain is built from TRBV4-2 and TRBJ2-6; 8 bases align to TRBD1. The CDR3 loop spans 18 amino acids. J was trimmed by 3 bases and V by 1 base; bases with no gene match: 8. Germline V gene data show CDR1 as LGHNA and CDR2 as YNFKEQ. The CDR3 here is CASSQAQGAQDGANVLTF. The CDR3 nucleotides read TGTGCCAGCAGCCAAGCCCAGGGGGCGCAAGATGGGGCCAACGTCCTGACTTTC.

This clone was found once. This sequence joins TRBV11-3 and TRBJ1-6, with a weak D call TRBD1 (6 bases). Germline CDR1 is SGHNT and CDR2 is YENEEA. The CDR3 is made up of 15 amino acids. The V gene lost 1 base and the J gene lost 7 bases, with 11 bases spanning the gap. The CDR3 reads CASSLGTGRNSPLHF. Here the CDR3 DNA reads TGTGCCAGCAGCTTAGGAACAGGGCGGAATTCACCCCTCCACTTT.

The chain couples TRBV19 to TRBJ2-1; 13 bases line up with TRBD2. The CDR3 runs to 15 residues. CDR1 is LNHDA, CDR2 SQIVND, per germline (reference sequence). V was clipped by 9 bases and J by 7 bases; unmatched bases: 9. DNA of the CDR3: TGTGCCAGCGACGACGGACTAGCGGGAGTTAATGAGCAGTTCTTC. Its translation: CASDDGLAGVNEQFF.

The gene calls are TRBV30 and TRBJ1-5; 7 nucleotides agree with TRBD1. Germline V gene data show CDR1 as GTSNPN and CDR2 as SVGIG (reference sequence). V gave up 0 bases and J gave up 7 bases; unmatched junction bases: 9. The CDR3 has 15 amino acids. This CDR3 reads CAWSVPGGGGQPQHF. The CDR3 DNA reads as TGTGCCTGGAGTGTACCCGGAGGGGGCGGGCAGCCCCAGCATTTT. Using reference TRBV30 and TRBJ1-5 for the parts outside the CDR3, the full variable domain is SQTIHQWPATLVQPVGSPLSLECTVEGTSNPNLYWYRQAAGRGLQLLFYSVGIGQISSEVPQNLSASRPQDRQFILSSKKLLLSDSGFYLCAWSVPGGGGQPQHFGDGTRLSIL.

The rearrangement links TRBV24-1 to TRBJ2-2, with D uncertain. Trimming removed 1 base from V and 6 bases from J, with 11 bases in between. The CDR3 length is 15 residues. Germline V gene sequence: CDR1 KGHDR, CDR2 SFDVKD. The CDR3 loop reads CATSDFPRSPGELFF. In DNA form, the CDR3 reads TGTGCCACCAGTGATTTCCCCAGGTCTCCCGGGGAGCTGTTTTTT.

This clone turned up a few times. Here the CDR3 DNA reads TGTGCCAGCAGCCGACAGATGAACACTGAAGCTTTCTTT. This gives the protein CASSRQMNTEAFF. The chain links TRBV7-2 to TRBJ1-1; D perhaps matches TRBD1 (5 bases). V gave up 5 bases and J gave up 0 bases, with 7 bases separating them. The CDR3 has 13 amino acids. CDR1 and CDR2 (germline): SGHTA, FQGNSA.

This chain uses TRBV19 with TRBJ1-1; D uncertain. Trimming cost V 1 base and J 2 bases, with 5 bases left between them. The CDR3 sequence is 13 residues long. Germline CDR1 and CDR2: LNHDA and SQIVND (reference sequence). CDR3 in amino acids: CASSIGHNTEAFF. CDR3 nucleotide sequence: TGTGCCAGTAGTATAGGACACAACACTGAAGCTTTCTTT.

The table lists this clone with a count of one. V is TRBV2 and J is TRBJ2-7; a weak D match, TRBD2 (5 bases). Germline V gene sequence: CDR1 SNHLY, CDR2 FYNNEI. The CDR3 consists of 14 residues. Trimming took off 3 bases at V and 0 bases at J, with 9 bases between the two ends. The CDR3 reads CASSERVTSYEQYF. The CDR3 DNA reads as TGTGCCAGCAGTGAGCGGGTTACCTCCTACGAGCAGTACTTC. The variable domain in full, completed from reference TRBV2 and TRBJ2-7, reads EPEVTQTPSHQVTQMGQEVILRCVPISNHLYFYWYRQILGQKVEFLVSFYNNEISEKSEIFDDQFSVERPDGSNFTLKIRSTKLEDSAMYFCASSERVTSYEQYFGPGTRLTVT.

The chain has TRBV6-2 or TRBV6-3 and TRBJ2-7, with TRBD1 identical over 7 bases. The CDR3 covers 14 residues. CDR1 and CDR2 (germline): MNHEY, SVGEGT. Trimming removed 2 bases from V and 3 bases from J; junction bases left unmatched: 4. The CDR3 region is CASSYTGVGYEQYF. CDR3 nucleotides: TGTGCCAGCAGTTACACAGGGGTGGGCTACGAGCAGTACTTC.

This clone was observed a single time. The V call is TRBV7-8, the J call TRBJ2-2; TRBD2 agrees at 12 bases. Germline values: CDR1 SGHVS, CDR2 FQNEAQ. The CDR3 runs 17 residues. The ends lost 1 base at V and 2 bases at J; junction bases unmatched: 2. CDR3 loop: CASSLGLAGANTGELFF. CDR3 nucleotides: TGTGCCAGCAGCTTAGGACTAGCGGGGGCAAACACCGGGGAGCTGTTTTTT.

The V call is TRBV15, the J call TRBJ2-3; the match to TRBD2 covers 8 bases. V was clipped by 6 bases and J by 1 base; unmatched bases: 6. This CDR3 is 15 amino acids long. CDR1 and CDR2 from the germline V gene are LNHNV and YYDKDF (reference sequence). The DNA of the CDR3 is TGTGCCACCAGGTTGCGGGAGGTTCGCACAGATACGCAGTATTTT. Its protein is CATRLREVRTDTQYF.

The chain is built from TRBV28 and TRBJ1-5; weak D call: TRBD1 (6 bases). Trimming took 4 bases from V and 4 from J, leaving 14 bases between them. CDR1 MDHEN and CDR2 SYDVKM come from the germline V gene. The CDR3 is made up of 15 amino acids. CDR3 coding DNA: TGTGCCAGCAGTTCTCCGACAGGCGGGAATCAGCCCCAGCATTTT. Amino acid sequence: CASSSPTGGNQPQHF.

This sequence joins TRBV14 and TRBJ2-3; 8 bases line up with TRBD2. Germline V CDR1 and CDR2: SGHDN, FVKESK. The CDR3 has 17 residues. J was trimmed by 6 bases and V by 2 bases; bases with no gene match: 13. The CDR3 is CASSQLPGLVRSDTQYF. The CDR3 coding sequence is TGTGCCAGCAGCCAATTGCCGGGACTAGTAAGATCGGATACGCAGTATTTT.

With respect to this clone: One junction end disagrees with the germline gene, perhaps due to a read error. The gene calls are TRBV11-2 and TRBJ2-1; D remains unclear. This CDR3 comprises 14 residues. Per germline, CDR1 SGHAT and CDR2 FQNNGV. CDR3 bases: TGTGCCAGCAGCTTCGGTCTCTCCCACAATGAGCAGTTCTTC. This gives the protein CASSFGLSHNEQFF.

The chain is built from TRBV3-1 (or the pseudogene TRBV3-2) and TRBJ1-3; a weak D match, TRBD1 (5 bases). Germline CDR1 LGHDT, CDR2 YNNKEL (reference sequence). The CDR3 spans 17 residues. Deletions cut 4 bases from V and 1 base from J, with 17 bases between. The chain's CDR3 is CASSPGGTLQSGNTIYF. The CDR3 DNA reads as TGTGCCAGCAGCCCCGGGGGGACCCTTCAGTCTGGAAACACCATATATTTT.

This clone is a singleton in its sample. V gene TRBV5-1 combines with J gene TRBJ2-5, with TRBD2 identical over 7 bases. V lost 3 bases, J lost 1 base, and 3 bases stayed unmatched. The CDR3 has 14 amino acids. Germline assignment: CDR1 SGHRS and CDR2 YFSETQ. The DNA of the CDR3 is TGCGCCAGCAGCTACCCTAGCGGCCAAGAGACCCAGTACTTC. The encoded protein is CASSYPSGQETQYF.

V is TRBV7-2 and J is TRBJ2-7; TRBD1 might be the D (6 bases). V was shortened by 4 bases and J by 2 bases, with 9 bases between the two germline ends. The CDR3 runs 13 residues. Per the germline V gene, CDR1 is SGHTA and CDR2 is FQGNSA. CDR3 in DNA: TGTGCCAGCAGCTCCTACAGGGCCTACGAGCAGTACTTC. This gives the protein CASSSYRAYEQYF.

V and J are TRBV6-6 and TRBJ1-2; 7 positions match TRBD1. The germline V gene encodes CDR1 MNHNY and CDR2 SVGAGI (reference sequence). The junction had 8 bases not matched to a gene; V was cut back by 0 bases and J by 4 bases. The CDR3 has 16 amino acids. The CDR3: CASSYSSPGQSYGYTF. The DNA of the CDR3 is TGTGCCAGCAGTTACTCGTCACCGGGACAGTCCTATGGCTACACCTTC.

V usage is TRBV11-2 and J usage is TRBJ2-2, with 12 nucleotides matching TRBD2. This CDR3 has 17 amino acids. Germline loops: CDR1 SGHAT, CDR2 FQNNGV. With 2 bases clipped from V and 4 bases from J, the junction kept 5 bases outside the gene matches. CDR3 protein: CASSLRSSGRGTGELFF. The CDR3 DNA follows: TGTGCCAGCAGCTTACGGTCTAGCGGGAGGGGCACCGGGGAGCTGTTTTTT.

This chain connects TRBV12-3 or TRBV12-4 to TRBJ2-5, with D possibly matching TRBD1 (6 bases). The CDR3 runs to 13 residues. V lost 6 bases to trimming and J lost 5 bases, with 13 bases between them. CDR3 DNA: TGTGCCAGCAGGACACAGGGATCGGAGACCCAGTACTTC. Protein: CASRTQGSETQYF.

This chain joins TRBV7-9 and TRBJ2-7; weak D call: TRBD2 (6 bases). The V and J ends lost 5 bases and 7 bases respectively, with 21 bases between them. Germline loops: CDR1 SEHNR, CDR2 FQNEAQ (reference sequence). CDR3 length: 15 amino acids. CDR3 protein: CASSQLTGPGEEQYF. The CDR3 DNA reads TGTGCCAGCAGCCAACTCACAGGCCCGGGGGAGGAGCAGTACTTC.

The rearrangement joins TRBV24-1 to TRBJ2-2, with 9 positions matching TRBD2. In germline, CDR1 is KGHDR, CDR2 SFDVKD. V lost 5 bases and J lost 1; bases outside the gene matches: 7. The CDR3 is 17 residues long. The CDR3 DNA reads TGTGCCACCAGTGGCGGCGGGAGGGCCGGGAACACCGGGGAGCTGTTTTTT. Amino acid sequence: CATSGGGRAGNTGELFF.